Below, 11 T cell receptor beta chains from the same sample are listed, as sequenced in a study of blood T cell repertoires in COVID-19. Sequencing was performed with immunoSEQ multiplex PCR; in TCRdb, only in-frame clones are kept and a portion is missing. The sample carries 300,000 to 400,000 clones, roughly 88% recorded once. The sequenced material came from PBMCs or T cells enriched from blood (not recorded which). The receptors derive from a woman in her 30s with acute COVID-19.

This clone was detected a few times. The chain has TRBV7-6 and TRBJ1-2; possibly TRBD1 for D (6 bases). Trimming took 5 bases from V and 0 from J, leaving 13 bases between them. Germline V gives CDR1 SGHVS, CDR2 FNYEAQ. The CDR3 loop spans 15 amino acids. Written as DNA, the CDR3 is TGTGCCAGCAGCGAGGCGCAGGGGACTAACTATGGCTACACCTTC. It codes for CASSEAQGTNYGYTF.

The J gene is TRBJ2-4, the V gene TRBV5-5, with D uncertain. Per germline, CDR1 SGHKS and CDR2 YYEKEE (reference sequence). The CDR3 covers 14 residues. Between the trimmed V and J ends, which lost 0 bases and 11 bases, there was a span of 15 bases. CDR3 DNA: TGTGCCAGCAGCTTGGTGGCCCGAGGCCTGCTTCAGTACTTC. As protein: CASSLVARGLLQYF.

The chain joins TRBV6-2 or TRBV6-3 to TRBJ2-6; D gene uncertain. Germline CDR1 reads MNHEY; CDR2 reads SVGEGT. V shed 2 bases and J shed 0 bases, with 14 bases lying between them. The CDR3 sequence is 18 residues long. The CDR3 DNA reads TGTGCCAGCAGTTACAATGTCGAGAGAGACTCTGGGGCCAACGTCCTGACTTTC. Protein: CASSYNVERDSGANVLTF.

This chain uses TRBV4-2 with TRBJ2-1; 10 bases fit TRBD2. In germline, CDR1 is LGHNA, CDR2 YNFKEQ. The CDR3 totals 15 residues. Germline trimming cut 3 bases from V and 4 bases from J; bases unmatched to any gene: 3. CDR3 protein: CASSQELAGYNEQFF. The CDR3 coding sequence is TGTGCCAGCAGCCAGGAACTAGCGGGGTACAATGAGCAGTTCTTC.

V usage is TRBV19 and J usage is TRBJ2-2; unclear D gene. Germline CDR1 reads LNHDA; CDR2 reads SQIVND (reference sequence). The V end was cut by 3 bases, the J end by 2 bases, with 10 bases between. The CDR3 consists of 15 residues. CDR3 sequence reads: CASSISAGNTGELFF. CDR3 nucleotides: TGTGCCAGTAGTATTTCCGCAGGAAACACCGGGGAGCTGTTTTTT.

The V and J genes are TRBV7-2 and TRBJ2-1; the match to TRBD2 covers 7 bases. The junction had 5 bases not matched to a gene; V was cut back by 5 bases and J by 7 bases. The CDR3 has 13 amino acids. Germline assignment: CDR1 SGHTA and CDR2 FQGNSA. This CDR3 is CASSLTSMNEQFF. CDR3 DNA sequence: TGTGCCAGCAGCCTGACTAGCATGAATGAGCAGTTCTTC.

The chain joins TRBV28 to TRBJ2-7, with 8 bases matching TRBD1. V trimming: 5 bases; J trimming: 0 bases; junction bases outside the gene matches: 6. The CDR3 is 15 amino acids. Germline CDR1 is MDHEN and CDR2 is SYDVKM. The CDR3, as DNA: TGTGCCAGCAGTCTCAGGGGGCCGAGCTCCTACGAGCAGTACTTC. Protein product: CASSLRGPSSYEQYF.

This chain connects TRBV5-4 to TRBJ2-7, with D perhaps matching TRBD1 (6 bases). This CDR3 has 13 amino acids. V was cut by 0 bases and J by 7 bases, with 11 bases left in between. In germline, CDR1 is SGHNT, CDR2 YYREEE (reference sequence). In DNA, the CDR3 is TGTGCCAGCAGCTTGGCAGGGGCAAAGGAGCAGTACTTC. Protein product: CASSLAGAKEQYF.

The chain links TRBV7-2 to TRBJ2-5; 7 bases align to TRBD1. The CDR3 is 15 residues long. Losses at the gene ends were 5 bases for V and 5 bases for J; bases not matched to a gene: 11. The germline V gene encodes CDR1 SGHTA and CDR2 FQGNSA. CDR3 nucleotide sequence: TGTGCCAGCAGCCTACTGACAGGGCCTGGGGAGACCCAGTACTTC. It specifies CASSLLTGPGETQYF. Full variable domain (rest looked up from reference TRBV7-2 and TRBJ2-5): GAGVSQSPSNKVTEKGKDVELRCDPISGHTALYWYRQSLGQGLEFLIYFQGNSAPDKSGLPSDRFSAERTGGSVSTLTIQRTQQEDSAVYLCASSLLTGPGETQYFGPGTRLLVL.

The genes are TRBV27 and TRBJ1-2, with D possibly TRBD1 on 5 matching bases. Germline loops: CDR1 MNHEY, CDR2 SMNVEV (reference sequence). The CDR3 runs to 18 residues. V lost 1 base, J lost 4 bases, and 22 bases lay in between. CDR3 in DNA: TGTGCCAGCAGTTTATTTAGTCATGGGGGGACGTGGGTCTATGGCTACACCTTC. It translates to CASSLFSHGGTWVYGYTF.

V usage is TRBV6-5 and J usage is TRBJ2-1; 9 bases align to TRBD1. This CDR3 has 15 amino acids. Per germline, CDR1 MNHEY and CDR2 SVGAGI. V was pared by 6 bases and J by 3 bases, with 6 bases of the junction left unmatched. In DNA, the CDR3 is TGTGCCAGCAGCTCCGGGACAGGGAACTACAATGAGCAGTTCTTC. This gives the protein CASSSGTGNYNEQFF.